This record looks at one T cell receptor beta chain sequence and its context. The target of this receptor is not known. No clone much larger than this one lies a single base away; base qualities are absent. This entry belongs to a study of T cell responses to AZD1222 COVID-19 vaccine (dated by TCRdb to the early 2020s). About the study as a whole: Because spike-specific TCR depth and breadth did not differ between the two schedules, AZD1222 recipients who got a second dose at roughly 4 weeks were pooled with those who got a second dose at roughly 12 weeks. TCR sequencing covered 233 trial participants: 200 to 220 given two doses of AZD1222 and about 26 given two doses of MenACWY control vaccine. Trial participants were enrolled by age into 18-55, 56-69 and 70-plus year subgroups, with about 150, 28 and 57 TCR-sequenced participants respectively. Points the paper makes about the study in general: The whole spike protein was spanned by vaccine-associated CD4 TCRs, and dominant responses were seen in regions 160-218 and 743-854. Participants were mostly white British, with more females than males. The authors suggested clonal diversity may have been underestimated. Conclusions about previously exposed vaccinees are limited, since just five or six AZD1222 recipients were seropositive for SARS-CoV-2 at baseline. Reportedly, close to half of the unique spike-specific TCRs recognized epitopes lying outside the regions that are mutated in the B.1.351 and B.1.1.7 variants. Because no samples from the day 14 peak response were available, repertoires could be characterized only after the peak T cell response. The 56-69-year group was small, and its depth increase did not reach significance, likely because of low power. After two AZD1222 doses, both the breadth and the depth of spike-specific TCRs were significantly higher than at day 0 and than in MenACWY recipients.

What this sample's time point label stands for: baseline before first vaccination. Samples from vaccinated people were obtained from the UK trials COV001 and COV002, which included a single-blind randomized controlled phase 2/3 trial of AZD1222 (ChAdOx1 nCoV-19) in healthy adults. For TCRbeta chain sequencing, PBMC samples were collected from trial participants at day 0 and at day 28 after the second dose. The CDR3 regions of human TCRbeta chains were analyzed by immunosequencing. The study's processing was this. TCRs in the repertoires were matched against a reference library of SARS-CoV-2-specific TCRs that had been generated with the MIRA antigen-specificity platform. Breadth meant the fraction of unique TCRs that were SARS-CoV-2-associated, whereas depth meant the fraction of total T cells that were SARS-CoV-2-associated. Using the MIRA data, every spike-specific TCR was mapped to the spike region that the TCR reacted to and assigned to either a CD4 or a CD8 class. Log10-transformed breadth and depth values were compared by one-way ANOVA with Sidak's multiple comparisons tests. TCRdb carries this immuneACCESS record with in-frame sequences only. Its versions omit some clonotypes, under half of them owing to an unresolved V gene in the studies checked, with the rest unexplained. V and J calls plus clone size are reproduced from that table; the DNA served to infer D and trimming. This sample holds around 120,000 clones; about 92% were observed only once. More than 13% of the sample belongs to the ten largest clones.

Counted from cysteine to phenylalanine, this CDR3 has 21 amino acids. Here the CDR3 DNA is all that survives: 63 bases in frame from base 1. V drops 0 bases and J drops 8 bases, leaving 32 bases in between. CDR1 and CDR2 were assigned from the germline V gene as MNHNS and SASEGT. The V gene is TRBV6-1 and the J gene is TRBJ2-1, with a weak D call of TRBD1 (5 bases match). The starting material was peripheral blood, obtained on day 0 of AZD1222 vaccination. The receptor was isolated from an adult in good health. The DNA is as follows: TGTGCCAGCAGTGAAGCTCGGGCTTTTGAAGGGGTGAACCGGAATTACGATGAGCAGTTCTTC. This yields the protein CASSEARAFEGVNRNYDEQFF.